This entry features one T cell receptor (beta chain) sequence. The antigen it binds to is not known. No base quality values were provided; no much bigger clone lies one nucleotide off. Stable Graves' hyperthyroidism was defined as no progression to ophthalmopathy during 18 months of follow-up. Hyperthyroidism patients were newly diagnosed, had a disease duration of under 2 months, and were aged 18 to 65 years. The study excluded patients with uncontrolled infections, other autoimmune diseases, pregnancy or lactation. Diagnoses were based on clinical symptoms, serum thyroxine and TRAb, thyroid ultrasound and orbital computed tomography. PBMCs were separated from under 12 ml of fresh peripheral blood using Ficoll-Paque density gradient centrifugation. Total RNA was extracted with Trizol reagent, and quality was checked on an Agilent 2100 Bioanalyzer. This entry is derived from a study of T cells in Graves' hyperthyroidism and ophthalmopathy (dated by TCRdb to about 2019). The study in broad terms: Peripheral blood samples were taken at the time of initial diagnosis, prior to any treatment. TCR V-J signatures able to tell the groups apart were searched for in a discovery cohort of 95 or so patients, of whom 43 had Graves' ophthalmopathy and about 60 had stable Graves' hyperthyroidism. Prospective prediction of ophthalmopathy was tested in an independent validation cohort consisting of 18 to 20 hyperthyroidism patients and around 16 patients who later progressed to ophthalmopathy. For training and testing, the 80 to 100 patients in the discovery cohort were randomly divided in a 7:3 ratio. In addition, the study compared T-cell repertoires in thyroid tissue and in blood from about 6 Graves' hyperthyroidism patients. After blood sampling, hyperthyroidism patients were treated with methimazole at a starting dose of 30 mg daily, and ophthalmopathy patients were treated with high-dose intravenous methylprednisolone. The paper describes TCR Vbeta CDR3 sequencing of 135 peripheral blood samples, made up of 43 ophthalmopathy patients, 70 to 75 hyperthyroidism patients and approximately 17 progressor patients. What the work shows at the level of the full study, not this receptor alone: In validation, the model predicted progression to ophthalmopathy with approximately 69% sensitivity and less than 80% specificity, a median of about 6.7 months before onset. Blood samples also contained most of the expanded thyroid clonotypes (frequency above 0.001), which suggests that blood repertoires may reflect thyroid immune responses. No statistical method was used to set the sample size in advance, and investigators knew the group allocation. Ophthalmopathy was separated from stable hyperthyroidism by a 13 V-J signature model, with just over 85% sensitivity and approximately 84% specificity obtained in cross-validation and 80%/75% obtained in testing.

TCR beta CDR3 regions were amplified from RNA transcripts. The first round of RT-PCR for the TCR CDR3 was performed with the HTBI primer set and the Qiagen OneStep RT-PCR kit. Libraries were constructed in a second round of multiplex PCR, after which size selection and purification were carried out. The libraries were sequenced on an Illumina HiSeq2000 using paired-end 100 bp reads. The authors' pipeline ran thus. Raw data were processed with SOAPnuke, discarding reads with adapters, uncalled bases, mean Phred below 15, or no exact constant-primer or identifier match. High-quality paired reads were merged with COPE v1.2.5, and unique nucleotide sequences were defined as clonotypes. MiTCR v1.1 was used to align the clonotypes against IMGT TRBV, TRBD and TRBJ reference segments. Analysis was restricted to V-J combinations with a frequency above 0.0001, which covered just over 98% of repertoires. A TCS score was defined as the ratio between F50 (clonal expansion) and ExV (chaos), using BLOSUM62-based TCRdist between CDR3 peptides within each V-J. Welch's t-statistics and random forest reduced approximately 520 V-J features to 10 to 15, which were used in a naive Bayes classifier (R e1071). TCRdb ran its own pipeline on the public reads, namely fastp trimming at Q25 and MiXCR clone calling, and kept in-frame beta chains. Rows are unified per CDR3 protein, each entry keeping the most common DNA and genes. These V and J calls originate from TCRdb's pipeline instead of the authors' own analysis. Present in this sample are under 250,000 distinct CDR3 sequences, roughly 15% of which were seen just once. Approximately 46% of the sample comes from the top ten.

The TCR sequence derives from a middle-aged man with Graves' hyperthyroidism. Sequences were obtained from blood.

The CDR3 amino acid sequence is: CASSGQGAVYGYTF. The sequenced DNA: TGCGCCAGCAGTGGACAGGGAGCCGTTTATGGCTACACCTTC. The rearranged chain carries TRBV5-1 and TRBJ1-2; 8 junctional bases match TRBD1. The cysteine opens and the phenylalanine closes a CDR3 of 14 amino acids. Only the CDR3 portion is preserved as DNA: 42 bases, with reading frame beginning at the first base. Taken from the germline V gene, the CDR1 and CDR2 loops are SGHRS and YFSETQ. Compared with germline, V lacks 5 bases and J lacks 5 bases; bases without a gene match: 8.